The 12 T cell receptor beta chains below all came from one sample that was sequenced in a study of immune evolution from preneoplasia to lung adenocarcinoma (dated by TCRdb to 2020 to 2022). The library was obtained by the immunoSEQ multiplex PCR assay. TCRdb stores this immuneACCESS table with in-frame sequences only. Part of the clones is absent; in the studies checked, under half of the shortfall reflects unresolved V genes, and no reason is known for the rest. Counted in this sample were about 9,500 clones; nearly 90% of them appeared once. About 2.5% of the sample is in the top ten clones. The specimen sequenced was FFPE invasive lung adenocarcinoma tissue. Explained via the paper, the cell subset or site label denotes: frankly invasive lung adenocarcinoma (ADC). The receptors here all came from a person between 65 and 79 years old with invasive lung adenocarcinoma.

This clone was observed once. The rearrangement uses TRBV2 and TRBJ2-1; TRBD2 aligns across 9 bases. V lost 2 bases and J lost 6; bases outside the gene matches: 5. There are 15 residues in the CDR3. Germline CDR1 is SNHLY and CDR2 is FYNNEI. CDR3 nucleotide sequence: TGTGCCAGCAGTGAACAGGCGGGAGGGCCCAATGAGCAGTTCTTC. Its protein product is CASSEQAGGPNEQFF. Variable domain in full (rest from reference TRBV2 and TRBJ2-1): EPEVTQTPSHQVTQMGQEVILRCVPISNHLYFYWYRQILGQKVEFLVSFYNNEISEKSEIFDDQFSVERPDGSNFTLKIRSTKLEDSAMYFCASSEQAGGPNEQFFGPGTRLTVL.

This chain uses TRBV4-1 with TRBJ1-4; D ambiguous. The CDR3 extends over 14 amino acids. Germline V lookup: CDR1 MGHRA, CDR2 YSYEKL. Trimming took off 1 base at V and 3 bases at J, with 6 bases between the two ends. The CDR3 is CASSQGPANEKLFF. The DNA of the CDR3 is TGCGCCAGCAGCCAAGGCCCAGCTAATGAAAAACTGTTTTTT.

The chain employs TRBV29-1 and TRBJ1-3; possibly TRBD1 for D (5 bases). Germline V gives CDR1 SQVTM, CDR2 ANQGSEA. This CDR3 is built from 13 residues. Trimming removed 7 bases at V and 0 bases at J, with 10 bases between. The CDR3: CSAGTNSGNTIYF. CDR3 sequence (DNA): TGCAGCGCCGGGACGAACTCTGGAAACACCATATATTTT.

The chain recombines TRBV25-1 with TRBJ2-2; no definite D call. V was pared by 5 bases and J by 7 bases, with 14 bases between. This CDR3 contains 14 residues. Germline V gene data show CDR1 as MGHDK and CDR2 as SYGVNS. The CDR3 DNA reads as TGTGCCAGCAGTCACAACAGTGGATACGGGGAGCTGTTTTTT. This encodes CASSHNSGYGELFF.

This rearrangement joins TRBV11-1 to TRBJ2-5, with 12 bases matching TRBD2. V shed 4 bases and J 2 bases; nucleotides not matched to a gene: 5. CDR3 length: 16 amino acids. Looked up from germline, CDR1 is SGHAT and CDR2 is FQDESV (reference sequence). The CDR3 DNA is TGTGCCAGCAGCTCGACTAGCGGGAGCGGGCAAGAGACCCAGTACTTC. As protein: CASSSTSGSGQETQYF. The full variable domain, rest sourced from reference TRBV11-1 and TRBJ2-5, is EAEVAQSPRYKITEKSQAVAFWCDPISGHATLYWYRQILGQGPELLVQFQDESVVDDSQLPKDRFSAERLKGVDSTLKIQPAELGDSAMYLCASSSTSGSGQETQYFGPGTRLLVL.

This rearrangement joins TRBV5-6 to TRBJ2-7, with no clear D. The germline CDR1 and CDR2 sequences are SGHDT and YYEEEE. Deletions cut 4 bases from V and 3 bases from J, with 8 bases between. The length of the CDR3 is 12 residues. The CDR3 sequence is CASSLDHYEQYF. The CDR3 bases are TGTGCCAGCAGCCTGGACCACTACGAGCAGTACTTC.

V usage is TRBV6-6 and J usage is TRBJ1-5; D perhaps matches TRBD1 (5 bases). V was shortened by 6 bases and J by 11 bases, with 17 bases between the two germline ends. CDR1 and CDR2 from the germline V gene are MNHNY and SVGAGI (reference sequence). The CDR3 totals 13 residues. The CDR3 bases are TGTGCCAGCAGCCTGGGAGGGACCCCTTCCCAGCATTTT. Its protein is CASSLGGTPSQHF.

The chain joins TRBV6-6 to TRBJ2-1; 13 nucleotides line up with TRBD2. CDR1 is MNHNY, CDR2 SVGAGI, per germline (reference sequence). V dropped 2 bases and J dropped 9; count of bases not matched to a gene: 7. The CDR3 totals 16 residues. The chain's CDR3 is CASSYELAGGPFEQFF. The CDR3 coding sequence is TGTGCCAGCAGTTACGAACTAGCGGGAGGGCCGTTTGAGCAGTTCTTC.

The rearrangement uses TRBV5-4 and TRBJ2-6; D gene ambiguous. Trimming stripped 1 base from V and 0 bases from J, with 5 bases between. CDR3 size: 15 residues. Germline assignment: CDR1 SGHNT and CDR2 YYREEE (reference sequence). The CDR3 nucleotides read TGTGCCAGCAGCTTGTCGGTCTCTGGGGCCAACGTCCTGACTTTC. Protein: CASSLSVSGANVLTF.

V is TRBV7-8 and J is TRBJ2-3, with 8 bases identical to TRBD1. The CDR3 totals 12 residues. Trimming at V came to 2 bases and at J to 8 bases, leaving 0 bases not matched to a gene. Germline lookup yields CDR1 SGHVS and CDR2 FQNEAQ. CDR3 residues: CASSLQGATQYF. The CDR3 DNA is TGTGCCAGCAGCTTACAGGGGGCTACGCAGTATTTT.

The V gene is TRBV5-4, the J gene TRBJ1-1, with D hard to call. Trimming stripped 3 bases from V and 4 bases from J, with 10 bases between. The CDR3 has 13 residues. Per germline, CDR1 SGHNT and CDR2 YYREEE (reference sequence). The CDR3 DNA sequence: TGTGCCAGCAGCTCGTTAGATTTCACTGAAGCTTTCTTT. This codes for CASSSLDFTEAFF.

The chain is built from TRBV6-5 and TRBJ2-7, with 7 positions matching TRBD1. The germline CDR1 and CDR2 sequences are MNHEY and SVGAGI. The length of the CDR3 is 15 residues. Trimming cost V 4 bases and J 0 bases; bases outside gene matches: 6. The CDR3 is CASSLQTGTSYEQYF. CDR3 DNA sequence: TGTGCCAGCAGTTTACAGACAGGGACCTCCTACGAGCAGTACTTC.